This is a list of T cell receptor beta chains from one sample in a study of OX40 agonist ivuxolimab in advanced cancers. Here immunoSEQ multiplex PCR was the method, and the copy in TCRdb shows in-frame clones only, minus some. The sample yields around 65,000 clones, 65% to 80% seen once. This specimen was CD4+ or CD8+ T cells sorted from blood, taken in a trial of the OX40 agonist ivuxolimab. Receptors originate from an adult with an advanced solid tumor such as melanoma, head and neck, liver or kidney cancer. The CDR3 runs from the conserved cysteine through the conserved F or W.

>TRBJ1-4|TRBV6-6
CASSTLQGAGDEKLFF
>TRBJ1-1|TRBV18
CASSSRQSSSEAFF
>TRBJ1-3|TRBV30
CAWSGKGGTGNTIYF
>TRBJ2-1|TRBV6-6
CASSGDLGNNEQFF
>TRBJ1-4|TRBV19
CASSIGTGGTNEKLFF
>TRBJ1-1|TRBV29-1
CSVERNTEAFF
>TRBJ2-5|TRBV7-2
CASSYGTGSRETQYF
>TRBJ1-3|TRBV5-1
CASSLEQSTFSGNTIYF
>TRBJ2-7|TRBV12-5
CASGLRGSEEEQYF
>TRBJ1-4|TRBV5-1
CASRPQGGVNEKLFF
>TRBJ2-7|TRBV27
CASSLLGKDPYEQYF
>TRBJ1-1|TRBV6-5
CASSSGQLGNTEAFF
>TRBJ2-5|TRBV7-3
CASSPLAGGQGTQYF
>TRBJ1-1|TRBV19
CASSPPLNTEAFF
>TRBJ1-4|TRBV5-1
CASSLEAGDNEKLFF
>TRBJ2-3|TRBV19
CASSISLRGGSSTDTQYF
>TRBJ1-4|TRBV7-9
CASSSPAGGKEKLFF
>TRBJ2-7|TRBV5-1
CASSPWGGDPSYEQYF
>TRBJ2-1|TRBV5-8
CASSRSTLAGVGDEQFF
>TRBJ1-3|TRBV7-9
CASSQQGAAGNTIYF
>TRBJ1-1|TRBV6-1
CASSEGSLGLGEAFF
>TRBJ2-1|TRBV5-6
CASSSRTSRPGEQFF
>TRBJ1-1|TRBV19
CASSIPWGRNTEAFF
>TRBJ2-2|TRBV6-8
CASSRLPSGGQGGNTGELFF
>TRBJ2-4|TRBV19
CASSIAWGWKDIQYF
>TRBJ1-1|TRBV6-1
CASSSQIEAFF
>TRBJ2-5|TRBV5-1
CASSPQGAGETQYF
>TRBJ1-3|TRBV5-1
CASSKNDGNTIYF
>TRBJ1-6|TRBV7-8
CASNPHRDSPLHF
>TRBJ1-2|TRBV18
CASSPDATGIYGYTF
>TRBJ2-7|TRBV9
CASRRGTSANEQYF
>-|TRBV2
CASSEWGSSYEQYF
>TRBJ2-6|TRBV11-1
CASSPTGANVLTF
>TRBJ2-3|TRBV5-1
CASSRLAGGPDTQYF
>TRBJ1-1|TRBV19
CASRRGQVNTEAFF